The 28 T cell receptor beta chains presented below share a single source sample, sequenced in a study of Graves' ophthalmopathy and Graves' hyperthyroidism. RNA transcripts served as template for amplifying TCR beta CDR3 sequences. In the first round, RT-PCR was carried out with HTBI primers, and a multiplex PCR formed the second round. Using its own MiXCR run on the multiplex PCR reads, TCRdb lists one record per CDR3 protein. Found here are roughly 300,000 distinct CDR3 sequences, 15% to 20% of them singletons; the top ten hold approximately 13%. Input material: peripheral blood. These receptors were taken from an adult man with Graves' ophthalmopathy.

The gene calls are TRBV30 and TRBJ1-5; D is uncertain. The V gene lost 2 bases and the J gene lost 0 bases, with 17 bases spanning the gap. CDR1 GTSNPN and CDR2 SVGIG come from the germline V gene (reference sequence). The CDR3 consists of 17 residues. The CDR3 is CAWSRTGRLYSNQPQHF. The DNA of the CDR3 is TGTGCCTGGAGTCGAACCGGACGGCTGTATAGCAATCAGCCCCAGCATTTT.

This clonotype occurred many times. The chain employs TRBV3-1 and TRBJ2-5; 9 positions match TRBD2. The CDR3 is 16 residues long. Germline V CDR1 and CDR2: LGHDT, YNNKEL (reference sequence). The ends lost 5 bases at V and 2 bases at J; junction bases unmatched: 9. The CDR3 region is CASSNLLAGRQETQYF. CDR3 coding DNA: TGTGCCAGCAGCAATCTTCTAGCGGGGCGTCAAGAGACCCAGTACTTC.

This clonotype was seen just once. The chain recombines TRBV28 with TRBJ1-2, with D uncertain. Trimming left V 7 bases short and J 2 bases short, with 8 bases between. Germline loops: CDR1 MDHEN, CDR2 SYDVKM. The CDR3 totals 12 residues. The CDR3 is CASTSQNYGYTF. The CDR3 DNA is TGTGCCAGCACCTCTCAGAACTATGGCTACACCTTC.

This clonotype has ten or more counts. This chain links TRBV6-5 with TRBJ1-3; 11 bases align to TRBD1. CDR1 and CDR2 from the germline V gene are MNHEY and SVGAGI. The CDR3 length is 16 residues. V lost 6 bases to trimming and J lost 4 bases; unmatched junction nucleotides: 8. The CDR3 protein is CASRTGQGVVGNTIYF. In nucleotides, the CDR3 is TGTGCCAGCAGGACGGGACAGGGGGTTGTAGGAAACACCATATATTTT.

This chain connects TRBV29-1 to TRBJ2-5, with D unresolved. V lost 3 bases and J lost 2, with 25 bases in between. The CDR3 consists of 18 residues. CDR1 and CDR2 (germline): SQVTM, ANQGSEA. This chain's CDR3 is CSVDFDRLISDRQETQYF. DNA of the CDR3: TGCAGCGTTGATTTCGATAGGCTTATCTCCGATAGACAAGAGACCCAGTACTTC.

This clonotype showed up many times. The chain has TRBV4-1 and TRBJ2-7; 15 bases line up with TRBD2. CDR3 length: 15 amino acids. The V segment lost 0 bases and the J segment 10 bases; nucleotides outside the gene matches: 4. CDR1 and CDR2 (germline): MGHRA, YSYEKL. In nucleotides, the CDR3 is TGCGCCAGCAGCCAAGATCGGGGACTAGCGGGAGGTCAGTACTTC. Amino acids: CASSQDRGLAGGQYF.

The rearrangement joins TRBV5-1 to TRBJ1-3, with 9 bases that match TRBD1. This CDR3 has 14 amino acids. The germline V gene encodes CDR1 SGHRS and CDR2 YFSETQ. The J segment lost 8 bases and the V segment lost 4 bases, leaving 7 bases of the junction unmatched. CDR3 DNA sequence: TGCGCCAGCAGCCGGGGACAGGGTTTACACACCATATATTTT. Its protein is CASSRGQGLHTIYF.

This clonotype was recorded at least ten times. The chain's CDR3 is CASSMAVGQVNTEAFF. The CDR3 bases are TGTGCCAGTAGTATGGCTGTGGGACAAGTGAACACTGAAGCTTTCTTT. The chain joins TRBV19 to TRBJ1-1, with D tentatively TRBD1 (6 bases). V gave up 3 bases and J gave up 0 bases, with 14 bases separating them. The CDR3 has 16 residues. Germline V lookup: CDR1 LNHDA, CDR2 SQIVND (reference sequence).

This clonotype has ten or more counts. J is TRBJ1-1 and V is TRBV4-2; possibly TRBD1 for D (5 bases). Germline V gives CDR1 LGHNA, CDR2 YNFKEQ. Trimming stripped 4 bases from V and 0 bases from J, with 15 bases between. The CDR3 extends over 16 amino acids. Written as DNA, the CDR3 is TGTGCCAGCAGCCGGGGGTCCATAATTCTGAACACTGAAGCTTTCTTT. Its translation: CASSRGSIILNTEAFF.

This clonotype has at least ten counts. The rearrangement joins TRBV20-1 to TRBJ2-2, with 14 bases fitting TRBD2. Germline assignment: CDR1 DFQATT and CDR2 SNEGSKA (reference sequence). The ends lost 4 bases at V and 3 bases at J; junction bases unmatched: 7. The CDR3 is made up of 17 amino acids. CDR3 sequence: CSAIPTSGGAYTGELFF. CDR3 sequence (DNA): TGCAGTGCTATCCCGACTAGCGGGGGGGCGTACACCGGGGAGCTGTTTTTT.

This clonotype was recorded at least ten times. The CDR3 reads CASDLGASHFYEQYF. The CDR3 DNA follows: TGTGCCAGCGACTTGGGGGCATCCCATTTCTACGAGCAGTACTTC. This chain connects TRBV2 to TRBJ2-7, with a weak D call TRBD1 (6 bases). The V gene lost 8 bases and the J gene lost 3 bases, with 20 bases spanning the gap. Germline V gene lookup returns CDR1 SNHLY and CDR2 FYNNEI. The CDR3 contains 15 residues.

This clonotype was seen ten or more times. This sequence joins TRBV7-3 and TRBJ2-2; no definite D call. Germline V gene data show CDR1 as SGHTA and CDR2 as FQGTGA. Trimming removed 4 bases from V and 4 bases from J, with 13 bases in between. The CDR3 spans 15 residues. CDR3 in DNA: TGTGCCAGCAGCTCTTCCCCGACGCGCACCGGGGAGCTGTTTTTT. Its translation: CASSSSPTRTGELFF.

This clonotype appeared many times. This CDR3 is CASSYLTGDGETQYF. CDR3 bases: TGTGCCAGCAGTTACTTAACAGGGGATGGAGAGACCCAGTACTTC. This chain joins TRBV6-5 and TRBJ2-5, with 7 bases fitting TRBD1. V lost 1 base to trimming and J lost 4 bases; unmatched junction nucleotides: 6. CDR1 is MNHEY, CDR2 SVGAGI, per germline. CDR3 size: 15 residues.

This clonotype was seen ten or more times. The chain is built from TRBV5-1 and TRBJ1-2; 8 bases line up with TRBD1. The germline CDR1 and CDR2 sequences are SGHRS and YFSETQ. The CDR3 consists of 16 residues. V lost 4 bases and J lost 4; bases outside the gene matches: 12. CDR3 in DNA: TGCGCCAGCAGCGGGGAGATGGACAGGGCGACCTATGGCTACACCTTC. Protein product: CASSGEMDRATYGYTF.

In regard to this clonotype: Given the absence of the conserved phenylalanine or tryptophan at the CDR3 end, a read error is likely. This chain joins TRBV18 and TRBJ2-7; D perhaps matches TRBD2 (5 bases). This CDR3 has 13 amino acids. V lost 6 bases, J lost 0 bases, and 9 bases lay in between. Germline-derived CDR1 and CDR2 are KGHSH and LQKENI. CDR3 coding DNA: TGTGCCAGCTCGCCCGGGAACTCCTACGAGCAGTACATC. Protein product: CASSPGNSYEQYI.

This clonotype occurred many times. The genes are TRBV6-1 and TRBJ1-2, with a tentative D call TRBD1 (6 bases). Looked up from germline, CDR1 is MNHNS and CDR2 is SASEGT. With 1 base removed from V and 4 bases from J, the gap between germline ends came to 16 bases. This CDR3 spans 16 amino acids. This CDR3 is CASSEVGGRGTYGYTF. CDR3 DNA: TGTGCCAGCAGTGAAGTAGGGGGGAGGGGAACCTATGGCTACACCTTC.

This clonotype appeared many times. The chain uses TRBV30 and TRBJ1-2; TRBD1 is a possible D gene (6 bases). Looked up from germline, CDR1 is GTSNPN and CDR2 is SVGIG (reference sequence). CDR3 length: 15 amino acids. V lost 6 bases, J lost 4 bases, and 21 bases lay in between. The CDR3 spells CACPTGTRRGYGYTF. CDR3 in DNA: TGTGCCTGCCCGACAGGAACGAGGCGGGGCTATGGCTACACCTTC.

The sample holds many counts of this clonotype. A much bigger clone sits one base away, suggesting this may be a read error. The gene calls are TRBV6-5 and TRBJ2-2, with D uncertain. In germline, CDR1 is MNHEY, CDR2 SVGAGI. V lost 2 bases to trimming and J lost 1 base, with 14 bases between them. The CDR3 has 17 residues. The CDR3 nucleotides read TGTGCCAGCAGTTACACTGGGTACCACCAGAACACCGGGGAGCTGTTTTTT. It translates to CASSYTGYHQNTGELFF.

V usage is TRBV12-3 or TRBV12-4 and J usage is TRBJ1-2, with a weak D call TRBD1 (5 bases). The CDR3 consists of 14 residues. The V and J ends lost 7 bases and 6 bases respectively, with 18 bases between them. The CDR3 reads CASTPGQGSDGYTF. CDR3 bases: TGTGCCAGCACTCCTGGGCAGGGCAGCGATGGCTACACCTTC.

This clonotype was seen repeatedly, ten times or more. The J gene is TRBJ1-2, the V gene TRBV19, with TRBD1 matching 7 bases. This CDR3 has 15 amino acids. In germline, CDR1 is LNHDA, CDR2 SQIVND (reference sequence). V was clipped by 3 bases and J by 4 bases; unmatched bases: 8. The CDR3 DNA is TGTGCCAGTAGTATCTCGTGGACAGGCATCTATGGCTACACCTTC. It encodes CASSISWTGIYGYTF.

This clonotype was counted at least ten times. The rearrangement uses TRBV11-2 and TRBJ2-7; D possibly uses TRBD1 or TRBD2 (5 bases each). Germline loops: CDR1 SGHAT, CDR2 FQNNGV. CDR3 size: 16 residues. With 0 bases removed from V and 2 bases from J, the gap between germline ends came to 14 bases. CDR3 coding DNA: TGTGCCAGCAGCTTAGATACCGGGACGGCCACCTACGAGCAGTACTTC. The encoded protein is CASSLDTGTATYEQYF.

This clonotype has ten or more counts. The CDR3, as DNA: TGTGCCAGCAGAAGACAGGGGGTAGGAGAGACCCAGTACTTC. Amino acid sequence: CASRRQGVGETQYF. This sequence joins TRBV2 and TRBJ2-5, with TRBD1 identical over 9 bases. The germline gives CDR1 SNHLY, CDR2 FYNNEI. V lost 6 bases, J lost 4 bases, and 6 bases stayed unmatched. CDR3 length: 14 amino acids.

Many counts were recorded for this clonotype. The V and J genes are TRBV29-1 and TRBJ2-7; 7 nucleotides agree with TRBD1. Germline lookup yields CDR1 SQVTM and CDR2 ANQGSEA. CDR3 length: 14 residues. The V segment lost 2 bases and the J segment 4 bases; nucleotides outside the gene matches: 8. CDR3 nucleotides: TGCAGCGTTGAAAGAACAGGGGACCGATACGAGCAGTACTTC. Amino acids: CSVERTGDRYEQYF.

In this sample, this clonotype turned up many times. The chain couples TRBV5-1 to TRBJ1-1, with a weak D call TRBD1 (5 bases). Deletions cut 2 bases from V and 1 base from J, with 9 bases between. This CDR3 has 14 amino acids. The germline V gene has CDR1 SGHRS and CDR2 YFSETQ. CDR3 amino acids: CASSFPGRNTEAFF. CDR3 bases: TGCGCCAGCAGCTTTCCAGGGAGGAACACTGAAGCTTTCTTT.

Turning to this clonotype: Mismatch with germline at one junction end may stem from a read error. As DNA, the CDR3 is TGTGCCTGGAGCTATCGGGGGGATCAAGGCAATCAGCCCCAGCCTTTT. Translated: CAWSYRGDQGNQPQPF. The chain links TRBV30 to TRBJ1-5; D perhaps matches TRBD1 (5 bases). Germline assignment: CDR1 GTSNPN and CDR2 SVGIG (reference sequence). CDR3 size: 16 residues.

This clonotype was counted at least ten times. The gene calls are TRBV4-2 and TRBJ2-5, with TRBD2 matching 13 bases. Per germline, CDR1 LGHNA and CDR2 YNFKEQ. CDR3 length: 16 amino acids. Trimming at V came to 3 bases and at J to 5 bases, leaving 6 bases not matched to a gene. The CDR3 nucleotides read TGTGCCAGCAGCCAGGAGGGACTAGCGGGGTGGGAGACCCAGTACTTC. Translating gives CASSQEGLAGWETQYF.

This clonotype was counted only a few times. The V call is TRBV6-2 or TRBV6-3, the J call TRBJ2-7, with D perhaps TRBD1 or TRBD2 (7 bases each). Looked up from germline, CDR1 is MNHEY and CDR2 is SVGEGT. The ends were cut back, 8 bases at V and 7 bases at J, with 27 bases in the middle. This CDR3 spans 16 amino acids. The CDR3, as DNA: TGTGCCAGCGACCCCAGGGGGGGCCGGGGGTTGAGAGAGCAGTACTTC. This sequence encodes CASDPRGGRGLREQYF.

This clonotype has ten or more counts. The chain couples TRBV12-3 or TRBV12-4 to TRBJ1-6; the D is unclear. The CDR3 is 14 amino acids. The V end lost 7 bases, the J end lost 9 bases, and 16 bases lay between the germline ends. CDR3 protein: CASTRAGYRSPLHF. The CDR3 coding sequence is TGTGCCAGCACCCGGGCGGGTTATCGTTCACCCCTCCACTTT.